This TCR beta chain was sequenced for a study of blood T cell repertoires in COVID-19. The wider study: Some COVID-19 samples were acute and others convalescent; all came from the United States, Italy and Spain. PBMCs, B-cell-depleted T cells, or T cells were the source of the cDNA or gDNA that made up the material.

Original analysis: Researchers report that nucleated cell counts were estimated from reference gene primer amplification. Repertoires were generated with immunoSEQ multiplex PCR, while TCRdb's copy carries only in-frame clones and drops some. That table supplies the V and J calls and clone size; D and trimming were determined from the DNA. The sample lists about 80,000 clones, approximately 78% seen once, with around 29% in the top ten. This clone was found a few times. Germline loops: CDR1 SGHTA, CDR2 FQGTGA. With 5 bases removed from V and 6 bases from J, the gap between germline ends came to 13 bases. This CDR3 spans 13 amino acids.

The receptor comes from a human donor in a cohort sampled during active COVID-19. The sequenced material came from peripheral blood. This chain uses TRBV7-3 with TRBJ1-2; D is undetermined. The CDR3 loop reads CASSPLPGNGYTF. The CDR3 DNA reads TGTGCCAGCAGCCCCCTTCCGGGGAATGGCTACACCTTC.